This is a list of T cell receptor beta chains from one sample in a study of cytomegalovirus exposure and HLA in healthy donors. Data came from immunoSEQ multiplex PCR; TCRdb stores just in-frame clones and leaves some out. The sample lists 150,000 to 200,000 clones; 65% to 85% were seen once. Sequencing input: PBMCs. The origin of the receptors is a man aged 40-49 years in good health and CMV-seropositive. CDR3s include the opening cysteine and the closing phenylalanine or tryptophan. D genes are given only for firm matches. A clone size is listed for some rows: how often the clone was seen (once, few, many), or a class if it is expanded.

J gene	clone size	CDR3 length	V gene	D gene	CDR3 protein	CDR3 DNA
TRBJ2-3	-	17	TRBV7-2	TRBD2	CASSLVRSGGPTDTQYF	TGTGCCAGCAGCTTAGTACGTAGCGGGGGGCCCACAGATACGCAGTATTTT
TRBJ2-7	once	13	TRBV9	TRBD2	CASSPWGGDEQYF	TGTGCCAGCAGCCCGTGGGGGGGGGACGAGCAGTACTTC
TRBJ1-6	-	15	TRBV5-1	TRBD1	CASSATGSGNSPLHF	TGCGCCAGCAGCGCGACAGGGTCAGGCAATTCACCCCTCCACTTT
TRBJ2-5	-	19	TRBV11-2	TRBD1	CASSLDHHHPDRRQETQYF	TGTGCCAGCAGCTTAGATCACCACCATCCGGACAGGAGACAAGAGACCCAGTACTTC
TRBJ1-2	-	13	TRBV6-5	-	CASRLGTLEGYTF	TGTGCCAGCAGACTCGGGACTTTAGAAGGCTACACCTTC
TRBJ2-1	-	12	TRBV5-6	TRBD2	CASTKSGGVGFF	TGTGCCAGCACTAAATCCGGGGGGGTTGGGTTCTTC
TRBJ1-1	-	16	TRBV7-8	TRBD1	CASSSGQGAGNTEAFF	TGTGCCAGCAGCTCGGGACAGGGGGCTGGGAACACTGAAGCTTTCTTT
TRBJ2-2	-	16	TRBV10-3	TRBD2	CAISGASGGYVGELFF	TGTGCCATCAGTGGGGCTAGCGGGGGCTACGTCGGGGAGCTGTTTTTT
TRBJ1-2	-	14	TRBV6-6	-	CASSSAPEAAGYTF	TGTGCCAGCAGTTCCGCCCCAGAGGCGGCTGGCTACACCTTC
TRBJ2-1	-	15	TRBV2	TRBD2	CASSDPAGGVNEQFF	TGTGCCAGCAGTGATCCAGCGGGGGGTGTCAATGAGCAGTTCTTC
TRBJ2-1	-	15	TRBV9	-	CASTLGRSSNNEQFF	TGTGCCAGCACCTTGGGGAGGAGCTCCAACAATGAGCAGTTCTTC
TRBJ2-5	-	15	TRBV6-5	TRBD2	CASSYLPRGGETQYF	TGTGCCAGCAGTTACTTACCCCGCGGGGGAGAGACCCAGTACTTC
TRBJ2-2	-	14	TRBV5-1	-	CASSLVEVTGELFF	TGCGCCAGCAGCTTGGTGGAGGTAACCGGGGAGCTGTTTTTT
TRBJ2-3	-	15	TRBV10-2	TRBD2	CASRSAGGRGDTQYF	TGCGCCAGCAGATCAGCGGGGGGGCGGGGAGATACGCAGTATTTT
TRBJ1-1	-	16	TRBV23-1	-	CASILQGGRMNTEAFF	TGCGCCAGCATCCTACAGGGAGGGCGAATGAACACTGAAGCTTTCTTT
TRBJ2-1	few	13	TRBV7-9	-	CSSRDQGYNEQFF	TGTTCCAGCAGAGACCAGGGCTACAATGAGCAGTTCTTC
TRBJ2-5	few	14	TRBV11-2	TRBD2	CASKLPGGRETQYF	TGTGCCAGCAAATTGCCGGGAGGGAGAGAGACCCAGTACTTC
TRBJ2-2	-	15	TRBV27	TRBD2	CASSVGISGTGELFF	TGTGCCAGCAGTGTTGGGATTAGCGGGACCGGGGAGCTGTTTTTT
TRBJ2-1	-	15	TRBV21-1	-	CASSFRTSPVNEQFF	TGTGCCAGCAGTTTCAGGACATCCCCAGTGAATGAGCAGTTCTTC
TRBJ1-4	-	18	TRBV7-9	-	CASSRLFSPPRRDEKLFF	TGTGCCAGCAGCCGTTTATTCTCACCTCCCCGGAGGGATGAAAAACTGTTTTTT
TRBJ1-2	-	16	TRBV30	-	CAWSPKGWGENYGYTF	TGTGCCTGGAGTCCAAAGGGGTGGGGCGAGAACTATGGCTACACCTTC
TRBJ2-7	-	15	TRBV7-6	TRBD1	CASSLSVQGAHEQYF	TGTGCCAGCAGCTTATCAGTACAGGGGGCGCATGAGCAGTACTTC